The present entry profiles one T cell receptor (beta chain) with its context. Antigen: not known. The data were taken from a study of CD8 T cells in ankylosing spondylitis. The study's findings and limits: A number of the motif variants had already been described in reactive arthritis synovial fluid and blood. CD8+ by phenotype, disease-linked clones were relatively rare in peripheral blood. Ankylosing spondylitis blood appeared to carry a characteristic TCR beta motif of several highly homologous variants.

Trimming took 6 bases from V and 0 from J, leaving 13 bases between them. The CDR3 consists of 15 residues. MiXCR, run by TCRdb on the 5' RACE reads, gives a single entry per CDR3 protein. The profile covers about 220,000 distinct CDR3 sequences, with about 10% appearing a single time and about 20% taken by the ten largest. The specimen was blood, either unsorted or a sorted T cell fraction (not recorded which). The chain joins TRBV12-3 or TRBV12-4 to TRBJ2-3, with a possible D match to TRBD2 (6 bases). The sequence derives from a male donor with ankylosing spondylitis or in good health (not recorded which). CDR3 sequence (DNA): TGTGCCAGCAGGGGGCGGGGAACTAGCACAGATACGCAGTATTTT. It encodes CASRGRGTSTDTQYF.